A single sample gave rise to the 31 T cell receptor beta chains below, sequenced in a study of cytomegalovirus exposure and HLA in healthy donors. Repertoires were generated with immunoSEQ multiplex PCR, while TCRdb's copy carries only in-frame clones and drops some. The table has approximately 150,000 clones, around 87% seen once. The sample was PBMCs. These receptors all come from a man aged 18 to 30 in good health and CMV-seropositive.

This clone was seen ten or more times. The genes are TRBV5-1 and TRBJ1-2, with D hard to call. CDR1 and CDR2 (germline): SGHRS, YFSETQ. The length of the CDR3 is 14 residues. Trimming pared 2 bases from V and 4 bases from J, leaving 12 bases between. The CDR3, as DNA: TGCGCCAGCAGCTTAACTCCCGACACCTATGGCTACACCTTC. Protein product: CASSLTPDTYGYTF.

This clone was seen once. The chain is built from TRBV9 and TRBJ1-2; tentatively, D is TRBD1 (6 bases). Germline V gene data show CDR1 as SGDLS and CDR2 as YYNGEE. This CDR3 spans 14 amino acids. V dropped 0 bases and J dropped 3 bases, with 9 bases sitting between them. Here the CDR3 reads CASSVGAGDYGYTF. The DNA of the CDR3 is TGTGCCAGCAGCGTAGGTGCAGGGGACTATGGCTACACCTTC. Full variable domain (remainder filled in from reference TRBV9 and TRBJ1-2): DSGVTQTPKHLITATGQRVTLRCSPRSGDLSVYWYQQSLDQGLQFLIQYYNGEERAKGNILERFSAQQFPDLHSELNLSSLELGDSALYFCASSVGAGDYGYTFGSGTRLTVV.

The J gene is TRBJ1-5, the V gene TRBV10-1; TRBD1 is a possible D gene (5 bases). CDR1 is WNHNN, CDR2 SYGVQD, per germline (reference sequence). The CDR3 spans 16 residues. Trimming took off 6 bases at V and 4 bases at J, with 19 bases between the two ends. This chain's CDR3 is CASRPTLGGKNQPQHF. CDR3 nucleotide sequence: TGCGCCAGCAGACCCACCCTGGGGGGAAAAAATCAGCCCCAGCATTTT.

The gene calls are TRBV5-1 and TRBJ2-2, with 8 bases lining up with TRBD2. The CDR3 has 16 residues. Looked up from germline, CDR1 is SGHRS and CDR2 is YFSETQ. Trimming at V came to 5 bases and at J to 2 bases, leaving 8 bases not matched to a gene. Here the CDR3 DNA reads TGCGCCAGCAGGCGCCGGCGGGAGGTAAACACCGGGGAGCTGTTTTTT. It yields the protein CASRRRREVNTGELFF.

The V call is TRBV2, the J call TRBJ2-3; D possibly corresponds to TRBD1 (6 bases). The V end lost 5 bases, the J end lost 0 bases, and 12 bases lay between the germline ends. The CDR3 is 15 amino acids. Looked up from germline, CDR1 is SNHLY and CDR2 is FYNNEI. The CDR3 spells CASSPDRFSTDTQYF. CDR3 nucleotides: TGTGCCAGCAGTCCGGACAGATTTAGCACAGATACGCAGTATTTT.

V is TRBV5-1 and J is TRBJ2-3, with D possibly TRBD2 on 7 matching bases. Deletions cut 4 bases from V and 2 bases from J, with 17 bases between. There are 16 residues in the CDR3. CDR1 SGHRS and CDR2 YFSETQ come from the germline V gene. In DNA, the CDR3 is TGCGCCAGCAGCCCGAGGGGGAGGGTCCTCACAGATACGCAGTATTTT. Protein product: CASSPRGRVLTDTQYF. The full variable domain, completed using reference TRBV5-1 and TRBJ2-3, is KAGVTQTPRYLIKTRGQQVTLSCSPISGHRSVSWYQQTPGQGLQFLFEYFSETQRNKGNFPGRFSGRQFSNSRSEMNVSTLELGDSALYLCASSPRGRVLTDTQYFGPGTRLTVL.

The chain joins TRBV6-5 to TRBJ2-5, with D perhaps TRBD1 (6 bases). The germline V gene has CDR1 MNHEY and CDR2 SVGAGI. V shed 3 bases and J shed 5 bases, with 7 bases lying between them. CDR3 length: 12 amino acids. CDR3 amino acids: CASSYQGETQYF. The CDR3 region has the DNA TGTGCCAGCAGTTATCAGGGGGAGACCCAGTACTTC.

The chain combines TRBV15 with TRBJ1-2; D gene ambiguous. CDR3 size: 14 residues. V was cut by 0 bases and J by 3 bases, with 8 bases left in between. Germline V gene data show CDR1 as LNHNV and CDR2 as YYDKDF (reference sequence). In DNA form, the CDR3 reads TGTGCCACCAGCAGAGATCGGCAGGACTATGGCTACACCTTC. This translates into CATSRDRQDYGYTF. Combining the CDR3 with reference TRBV15 and TRBJ1-2 gives the whole variable domain DAMVIQNPRYQVTQFGKPVTLSCSQTLNHNVMYWYQQKSSQAPKLLFHYYDKDFNNEADTPDNFQSRRPNTSFCFLDIRSPGLGDTAMYLCATSRDRQDYGYTFGSGTRLTVV.

The genes are TRBV27 and TRBJ1-1, with D maybe TRBD1 (6 bases). The CDR3 has 18 residues. Per the germline V gene, CDR1 is MNHEY and CDR2 is SMNVEV (reference sequence). The germline V and J ends were trimmed by 0 bases and 1 base, with 18 bases remaining between them. DNA for the CDR3: TGTGCCAGCAGTTTATCGGCGTGGGGGAGGGGACAGAACACTGAAGCTTTCTTT. Translation: CASSLSAWGRGQNTEAFF.

The rearrangement joins TRBV9 to TRBJ2-2, with unresolved D. V gave up 0 bases and J gave up 6 bases, with 6 bases separating them. The length of the CDR3 is 13 residues. Germline CDR1 is SGDLS and CDR2 is YYNGEE. The CDR3 spells CASSVGLPGELFF. The DNA of the CDR3 is TGTGCCAGCAGCGTAGGACTCCCCGGGGAGCTGTTTTTT.

V gene TRBV7-3 combines with J gene TRBJ2-2; no clear D gene. The CDR3 is 12 amino acids. Germline lookup yields CDR1 SGHTA and CDR2 FQGTGA. V was trimmed by 4 bases and J by 6 bases, leaving 6 bases between them. CDR3 region: CASSYRSGELFF. The CDR3 region has the DNA TGTGCCAGCAGCTATAGATCCGGGGAGCTGTTTTTT.

The chain recombines TRBV9 with TRBJ1-6; 8 nucleotides line up with TRBD1. CDR1 and CDR2 (germline): SGDLS, YYNGEE. The ends lost 3 bases at V and 9 bases at J; junction bases unmatched: 5. This CDR3 has 14 amino acids. CDR3 sequence reads: CASSDDRGSSPLHF. CDR3 coding DNA: TGTGCCAGCAGCGACGACAGGGGAAGTTCACCCCTCCACTTT.

The chain joins TRBV5-6 to TRBJ2-3, with 8 bases aligning to TRBD2. The CDR3 is made up of 15 amino acids. V trimming: 2 bases; J trimming: 0 bases; junction bases outside the gene matches: 2. Germline values: CDR1 SGHDT, CDR2 YYEEEE. Here the CDR3 reads CASSFGLASTDTQYF. In DNA, the CDR3 is TGTGCCAGCAGCTTCGGACTAGCTAGCACAGATACGCAGTATTTT.

This chain links TRBV29-1 with TRBJ2-1; TRBD2 is a possible D gene (5 bases). Germline V gene data show CDR1 as SQVTM and CDR2 as ANQGSEA. The CDR3 sequence is 11 residues long. The V gene lost 4 bases and the J gene lost 4 bases, with 5 bases spanning the gap. The CDR3: CSVAGYNEQFF. The CDR3 region has the DNA TGCAGCGTTGCGGGGTACAATGAGCAGTTCTTC.

The V gene is TRBV2, the J gene TRBJ2-5; D ambiguous. With 0 bases removed from V and 1 base from J, the gap between germline ends came to 6 bases. Germline CDR1 reads SNHLY; CDR2 reads FYNNEI. CDR3 size: 14 residues. The CDR3 DNA reads as TGTGCCAGCAGTGAAGCCCGGTCCCAAGAGACCCAGTACTTC. Its protein is CASSEARSQETQYF. The full variable domain, completed using reference TRBV2 and TRBJ2-5, is EPEVTQTPSHQVTQMGQEVILRCVPISNHLYFYWYRQILGQKVEFLVSFYNNEISEKSEIFDDQFSVERPDGSNFTLKIRSTKLEDSAMYFCASSEARSQETQYFGPGTRLLVL.

This chain uses TRBV19 with TRBJ2-3, with D maybe TRBD1 (5 bases). The germline V gene encodes CDR1 LNHDA and CDR2 SQIVND (reference sequence). This CDR3 spans 14 amino acids. The ends were cut back, 5 bases at V and 7 bases at J, with 16 bases in the middle. CDR3 protein: CASSPQGALNTQYF. The CDR3 coding sequence is TGTGCCAGTAGTCCCCAGGGTGCTTTGAATACGCAGTATTTT.

This clone was found once. The rearrangement links TRBV27 to TRBJ2-3, with D unclear. CDR1 MNHEY and CDR2 SMNVEV come from the germline V gene (reference sequence). V was clipped by 3 bases and J by 1 base, with 14 bases between them. This CDR3 has 16 residues. The CDR3: CASSFLMRLGTDTQYF. The CDR3 DNA is TGTGCCAGCAGTTTTTTGATGCGCCTAGGCACAGATACGCAGTATTTT.

The count of this clone is one. V is TRBV7-9 and J is TRBJ1-1; D is perhaps TRBD1 (6 bases). Trimming left V 2 bases short and J 4 bases short, with 14 bases between. The CDR3 runs to 15 residues. The germline V gene has CDR1 SEHNR and CDR2 FQNEAQ (reference sequence). The CDR3 sequence is CASSLMGAFFTEAFF. CDR3 coding DNA: TGTGCCAGCAGCTTAATGGGGGCATTTTTCACTGAAGCTTTCTTT.

J is TRBJ1-2 and V is TRBV5-4; no clear D gene. Germline V CDR1 and CDR2: SGHNT, YYREEE (reference sequence). This CDR3 has 15 residues. Between the trimmed V and J ends, which lost 3 bases and 7 bases, there was a span of 19 bases. The CDR3 region is CASSSGGQPTSGYTF. For the CDR3, the DNA is TGTGCCAGCAGCTCAGGAGGGCAGCCGACCTCTGGCTACACCTTC.

The chain employs TRBV10-3 and TRBJ2-1; TRBD2 agrees at 7 bases. The V and J ends lost 3 bases and 7 bases, in that order; junction bases with no gene match: 9. The germline V gene encodes CDR1 ENHRY and CDR2 SYGVKD. This CDR3 region has 15 residues. As DNA, the CDR3 is TGTGCCATCAGTGATTATGGACTAGTTACAAATGAGCAGTTCTTC. The encoded protein is CAISDYGLVTNEQFF.

The chain links TRBV6-1 to TRBJ1-2, with 7 bases matching TRBD1. The V gene's germline CDR1 is MNHNS and CDR2 SASEGT. The length of the CDR3 is 15 residues. V was pared by 3 bases and J by 8 bases, with 12 bases of the junction left unmatched. For the CDR3, the DNA is TGTGCCAGCAGTGATGGAGCTAGGGGGCGCGGGGGCTACACCTTC. As protein: CASSDGARGRGGYTF.

V and J are TRBV6-5 and TRBJ2-3, with unresolved D. Germline V gives CDR1 MNHEY, CDR2 SVGAGI. The germline V and J ends were trimmed by 2 bases and 4 bases, with 7 bases remaining between them. CDR3 length: 13 amino acids. The CDR3 protein is CASSYTGSDTQYF. In nucleotides, the CDR3 is TGTGCCAGCAGTTACACGGGTTCAGATACGCAGTATTTT.

V gene TRBV7-2 combines with J gene TRBJ1-5; the D is unclear. The length of the CDR3 is 16 residues. V was shortened by 6 bases and J by 6 bases, with 21 bases between the two germline ends. Looked up from germline, CDR1 is SGHTA and CDR2 is FQGNSA. The CDR3 spells CASSLFGSLRGQPQHF. The CDR3 nucleotides read TGTGCCAGCAGTCTATTCGGTTCTCTTCGGGGTCAGCCCCAGCATTTT.

V usage is TRBV7-9 and J usage is TRBJ2-3, with D unresolved. The germline CDR1 and CDR2 sequences are SEHNR and FQNEAQ (reference sequence). Between the trimmed V and J ends, which lost 1 base and 3 bases, there was a span of 14 bases. The CDR3 sequence is 16 residues long. The CDR3 DNA follows: TGTGCCAGCAGCTTAGTCTTCCTGCATCGGACAGATACGCAGTATTTT. The encoded protein is CASSLVFLHRTDTQYF.

The genes are TRBV6-1 and TRBJ2-7; tentatively, D is TRBD2 (5 bases). Germline CDR1 is MNHNS and CDR2 is SASEGT. The CDR3 extends over 11 amino acids. Between the trimmed V and J ends, which lost 6 bases and 3 bases, there was a span of 6 bases. CDR3 region: CASREVYEQYF. CDR3 nucleotide sequence: TGTGCCAGCAGGGAGGTCTACGAGCAGTACTTC.

The chain links TRBV18 to TRBJ2-2; possible D gene TRBD1, 6 bases. CDR1 is KGHSH, CDR2 LQKENI, per germline. CDR3 length equals 13 residues. V was trimmed by 4 bases and J by 4 bases, leaving 7 bases between them. CDR3 in amino acids: CASSQGGTGELFF. CDR3 nucleotide sequence: TGTGCCAGCTCACAAGGGGGCACCGGGGAGCTGTTTTTT.

The chain carries TRBV2 and TRBJ2-1; 13 positions match TRBD2. J was trimmed by 0 bases and V by 7 bases; bases with no gene match: 6. CDR1 is SNHLY and CDR2 is FYNNEI in the germline V gene. The CDR3 has 17 amino acids. The CDR3 DNA follows: TGTGCCAGCAATTCCGGGACTAGCGGGATCTCCTACAATGAGCAGTTCTTC. Protein product: CASNSGTSGISYNEQFF.

The chain employs TRBV2 and TRBJ2-7; the match to TRBD1 covers 7 bases. The CDR3 runs 13 residues. Looked up from germline, CDR1 is SNHLY and CDR2 is FYNNEI. Unmatched junction bases numbered 6, after V lost 7 bases and J lost 3 bases. The chain's CDR3 is CASIRDSNYEQYF. As DNA, the CDR3 is TGTGCCAGCATCCGGGACAGCAACTACGAGCAGTACTTC.

J is TRBJ1-2 and V is TRBV19; 7 nucleotides align to TRBD1. V lost 8 bases and J lost 7; bases outside the gene matches: 22. CDR3 length equals 17 residues. Germline-derived CDR1 and CDR2 are LNHDA and SQIVND (reference sequence). The CDR3 is CASVLTPERTGRFGYTF. The CDR3, as DNA: TGTGCCAGTGTTTTGACCCCCGAGCGGACAGGTCGATTTGGCTACACCTTC.

This clone appeared a few times. The chain has TRBV7-9 and TRBJ2-7, with D hard to call. Germline lookup yields CDR1 SEHNR and CDR2 FQNEAQ (reference sequence). The CDR3 runs to 12 residues. V was shortened by 6 bases and J by 1 base, with 7 bases between the two germline ends. For the CDR3, the DNA is TGTGCCAGCAGTTCTAGTTCCTACGAGCAGTACTTC. This codes for CASSSSSYEQYF.

This clone has only one observation. The chain combines TRBV29-1 with TRBJ1-2, with TRBD1 matching 9 bases. The V segment lost 5 bases and the J segment 2 bases; nucleotides outside the gene matches: 3. This CDR3 contains 13 residues. Germline CDR1 is SQVTM and CDR2 is ANQGSEA. The CDR3 region has the DNA TGCAGCGTTTGGGACAGGGAAAACTATGGCTACACCTTC. Protein sequence: CSVWDRENYGYTF.